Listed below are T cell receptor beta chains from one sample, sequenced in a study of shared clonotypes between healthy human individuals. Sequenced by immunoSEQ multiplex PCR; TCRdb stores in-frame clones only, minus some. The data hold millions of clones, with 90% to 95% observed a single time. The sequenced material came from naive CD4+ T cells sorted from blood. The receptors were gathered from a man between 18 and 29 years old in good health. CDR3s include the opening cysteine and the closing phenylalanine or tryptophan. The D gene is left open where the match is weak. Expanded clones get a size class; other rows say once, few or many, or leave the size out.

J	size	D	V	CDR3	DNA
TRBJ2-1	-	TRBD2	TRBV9	CASSGGTSGAYNEQFF	TGTGCCAGCAGCGGTGGGACTAGCGGGGCCTACAATGAGCAGTTCTTC
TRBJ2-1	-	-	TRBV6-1	CASSENEGRFF	TGTGCCAGCAGTGAAAACGAGGGACGGTTCTTC
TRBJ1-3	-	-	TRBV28	CASSLPTGNTIYF	TGTGCCAGCAGCCTACCTACTGGAAACACCATATATTTT
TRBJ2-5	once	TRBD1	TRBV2	CASSVTGGKETQYF	TGTGCCAGCAGCGTGACAGGGGGAAAAGAGACCCAGTACTTC
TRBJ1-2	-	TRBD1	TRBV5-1	CASSLETGGVDYGYTF	TGCGCCAGCAGCTTGGAGACAGGGGGCGTGGACTATGGCTACACCTTC
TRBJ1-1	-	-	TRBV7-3	CASSLLWDTEAFF	TGTGCCAGCAGCTTATTGTGGGACACTGAAGCTTTCTTT
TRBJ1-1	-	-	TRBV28	CASTNPGLKAFF	TGTGCCAGCACCAACCCTGGGTTAAAAGCTTTCTTT
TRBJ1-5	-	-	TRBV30	CAVEGNNQPQHF	TGTGCTGTTGAAGGGAACAATCAGCCCCAGCATTTT
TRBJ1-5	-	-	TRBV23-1	CASSQTRSNQPQHF	TGCGCCAGCAGTCAGACGCGAAGCAATCAGCCCCAGCATTTT
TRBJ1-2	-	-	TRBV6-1	CASSAAGTDYGYTF	TGTGCCAGCAGTGCAGCCGGGACGGACTATGGCTACACCTTC
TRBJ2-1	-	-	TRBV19	CASSRFGPTKGNEQFF	TGTGCCAGTAGTAGATTTGGACCTACGAAGGGCAATGAGCAGTTCTTC
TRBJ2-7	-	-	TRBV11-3	CASSLHSSYEQYF	TGTGCCAGCAGCTTACACAGCTCCTACGAGCAGTACTTC
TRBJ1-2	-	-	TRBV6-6	CASSPVGGGYGYTF	TGTGCCAGCAGCCCTGTAGGAGGGGGCTATGGCTACACCTTC
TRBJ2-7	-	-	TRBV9	CASSVEAGPTYEQYF	TGTGCCAGCAGCGTAGAGGCAGGGCCTACCTACGAGCAGTACTTC
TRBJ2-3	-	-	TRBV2	CASSLEDTQYF	TGTGCCAGCAGTCTTGAAGATACGCAGTATTTT
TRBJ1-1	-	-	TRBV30	CAWSVGENTEAFF	TGTGCCTGGAGTGTGGGAGAGAACACTGAAGCTTTCTTT
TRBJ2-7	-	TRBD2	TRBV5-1	CASSPQGAGGAYEQYF	TGCGCCAGCAGCCCGCAGGGAGCGGGGGGAGCCTACGAGCAGTACTTC
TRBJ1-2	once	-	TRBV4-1	CASSQDPSQLTTNYGYTF	TGCGCCAGCAGCCAAGATCCAAGCCAACTAACGACTAACTATGGCTACACCTTC
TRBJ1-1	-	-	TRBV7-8	CASSSIRAANTEAFF	TGTGCCAGCAGCTCCATCCGGGCGGCGAACACTGAAGCTTTCTTT
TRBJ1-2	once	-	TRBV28	CASRSHPYGYTF	TGTGCCAGCAGGTCCCATCCCTATGGCTACACCTTC
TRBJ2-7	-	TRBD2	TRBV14	CASSLRLAGVSEQYF	TGTGCCAGCAGCTTGAGACTAGCGGGAGTGAGCGAGCAGTACTTC
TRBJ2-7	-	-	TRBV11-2	CASSLGGARKYF	TGTGCCAGCAGCTTAGGGGGCGCCAGGAAGTACTTC
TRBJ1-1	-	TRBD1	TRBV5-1	CASSSQGSGTEAFF	TGCGCCAGCAGCTCACAGGGGTCTGGGACTGAAGCTTTCTTT
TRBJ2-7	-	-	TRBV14	CASSQGQLRQYF	TGTGCCAGCAGCCAAGGACAATTAAGGCAGTACTTC
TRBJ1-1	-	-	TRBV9	CASSAGPTSTEAFF	TGTGCCAGCAGCGCGGGACCGACTTCCACTGAAGCTTTCTTT
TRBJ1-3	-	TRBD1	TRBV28	CASSLGGQSSGNTIYF	TGTGCCAGCAGTTTGGGGGGACAGAGCTCTGGAAACACCATATATTTT
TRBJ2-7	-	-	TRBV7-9	CASSLQGAYEQYF	TGTGCCAGCAGCTTACAGGGTGCCTACGAGCAGTACTTC
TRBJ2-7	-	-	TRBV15	CATSSREGVTYEQYF	TGTGCCACCAGCTCGAGAGAGGGAGTTACCTACGAGCAGTACTTC
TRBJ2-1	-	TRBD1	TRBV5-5	CASSQTGGAYNEQFF	TGTGCCAGCAGCCAGACAGGGGGCGCTTACAATGAGCAGTTCTTC